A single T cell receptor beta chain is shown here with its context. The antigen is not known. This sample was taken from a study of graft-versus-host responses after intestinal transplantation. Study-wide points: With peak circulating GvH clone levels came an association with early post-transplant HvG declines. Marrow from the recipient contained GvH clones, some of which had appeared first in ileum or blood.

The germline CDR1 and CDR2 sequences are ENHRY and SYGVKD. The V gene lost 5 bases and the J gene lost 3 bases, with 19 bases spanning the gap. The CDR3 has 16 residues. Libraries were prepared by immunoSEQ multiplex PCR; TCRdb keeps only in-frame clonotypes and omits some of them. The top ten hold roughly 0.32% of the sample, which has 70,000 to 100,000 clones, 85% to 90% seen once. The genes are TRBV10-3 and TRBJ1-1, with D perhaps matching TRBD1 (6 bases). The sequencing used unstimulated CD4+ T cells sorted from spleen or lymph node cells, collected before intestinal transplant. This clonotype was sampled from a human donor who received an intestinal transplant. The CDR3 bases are TGTGCCATCAGTCCGGCAGGGGTGGGCTCGGACACTGAAGCTTTCTTT. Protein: CAISPAGVGSDTEAFF.